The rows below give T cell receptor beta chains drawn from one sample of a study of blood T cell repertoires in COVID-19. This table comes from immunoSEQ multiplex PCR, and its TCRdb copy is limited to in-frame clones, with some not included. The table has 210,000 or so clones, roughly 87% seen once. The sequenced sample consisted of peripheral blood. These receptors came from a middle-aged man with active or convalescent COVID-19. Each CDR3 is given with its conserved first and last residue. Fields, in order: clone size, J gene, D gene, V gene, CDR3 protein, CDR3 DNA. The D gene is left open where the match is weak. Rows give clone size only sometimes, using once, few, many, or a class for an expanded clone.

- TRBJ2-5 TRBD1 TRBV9 CASSMGQGGETQYF TGTGCCAGCAGCATGGGACAGGGTGGAGAGACCCAGTACTTC
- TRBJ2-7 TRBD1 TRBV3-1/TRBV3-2 CASSLTTGIYEQYF TGTGCCAGCAGCCTAACGACAGGGATCTACGAGCAGTACTTC
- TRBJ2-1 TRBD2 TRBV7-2 CASSSRTSGRARSYNEQFF TGTGCCAGCAGCTCACGGACTAGCGGGAGGGCCCGCTCCTACAATGAGCAGTTCTTC
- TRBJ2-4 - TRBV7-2 CASSLAPPPGGIQYF TGTGCCAGCAGCTTAGCTCCCCCCCCGGGTGGCATTCAGTACTTC
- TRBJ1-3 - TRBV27 CASSLEASSGNTIYF TGTGCCAGCAGTTTAGAGGCTTCCTCTGGAAACACCATATATTTT
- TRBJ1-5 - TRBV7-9 CASSHENQPQHF TGTGCCAGCAGCCACGAGAATCAGCCCCAGCATTTT
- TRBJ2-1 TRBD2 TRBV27 CASRLAGSSNEQFF TGTGCCAGCAGGCTAGCGGGATCATCCAATGAGCAGTTCTTC
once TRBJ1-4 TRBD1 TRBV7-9 CASSPQGATANEKLFF TGTGCCAGCAGTCCACAGGGGGCGACGGCTAATGAAAAACTGTTTTTT
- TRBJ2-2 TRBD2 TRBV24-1 CATISGGENTGELFF TGTGCCACCATAAGTGGGGGGGAGAACACCGGGGAGCTGTTTTTT
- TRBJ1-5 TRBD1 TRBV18 CASSVIQGNQPQHF TGTGCCAGCTCAGTAATACAGGGGAATCAGCCCCAGCATTTT
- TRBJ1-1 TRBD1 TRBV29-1 CSVDRGLQAFF TGCAGCGTTGACAGGGGGCTTCAAGCTTTCTTT
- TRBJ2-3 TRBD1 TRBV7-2 CASSFRDRWLPGRDTQYF TGTGCCAGCAGCTTCCGGGACAGATGGCTCCCGGGACGAGATACGCAGTATTTT
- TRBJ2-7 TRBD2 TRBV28 CASSYRLAGQGEQYF TGTGCCAGCAGTTACCGACTAGCGGGTCAAGGCGAGCAGTACTTC
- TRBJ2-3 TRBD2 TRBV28 CASSPSGSGDTQYF TGTGCCAGCAGCCCTAGCGGGAGTGGAGATACGCAGTATTTT
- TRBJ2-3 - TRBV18 CASSPTRNRADTQYF TGTGCCAGCTCACCGACTCGAAATCGAGCAGATACGCAGTATTTT
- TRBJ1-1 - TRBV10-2 CASTETDGAFF TGCGCCAGCACCGAGACAGACGGAGCTTTCTTT
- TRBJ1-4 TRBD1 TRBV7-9 CASSPGTGVATNEKLFF TGTGCCAGCAGCCCAGGGACAGGGGTTGCAACTAATGAAAAACTGTTTTTT
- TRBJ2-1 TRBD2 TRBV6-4 CASSDPSSGGAPNEQFF TGTGCCAGCAGTGATCCTTCTAGCGGGGGTGCCCCTAATGAGCAGTTCTTC
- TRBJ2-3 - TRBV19 CASTSGTSTDTQYF TGTGCCAGTACCTCGGGGACTAGCACAGATACGCAGTATTTT
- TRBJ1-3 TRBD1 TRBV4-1 CASSQSGQRFSGNTIYF TGCGCCAGCAGCCAGTCGGGACAGCGATTCTCTGGAAACACCATATATTTT
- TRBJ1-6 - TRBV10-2 CASSAYNSPLHF TGCGCCAGCAGTGCTTATAATTCACCCCTCCACTTT
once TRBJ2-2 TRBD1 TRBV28 CASSLFGQGSGELFF TGTGCCAGCAGTTTGTTCGGACAGGGATCCGGGGAGCTGTTTTTT
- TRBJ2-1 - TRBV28 CASRTGSGWGHLYNEQFF TGTGCCAGCAGAACCGGATCTGGGTGGGGACACCTCTACAATGAGCAGTTCTTC
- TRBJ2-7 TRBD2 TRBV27 CASSLAASGIFYEQYF TGTGCCAGCAGTTTAGCCGCTAGCGGGATATTCTACGAGCAGTACTTC
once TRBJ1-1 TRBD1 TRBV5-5 CASSRQGALNTEAFF TGTGCCAGCAGCCGACAGGGGGCTTTGAACACTGAAGCTTTCTTT
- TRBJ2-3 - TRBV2 CASSISGGRGDTQYF TGTGCCAGCAGCATCTCAGGGGGGCGGGGAGATACGCAGTATTTT
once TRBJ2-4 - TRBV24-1 CATSESRLAKNIQYF TGTGCCACCAGTGAATCCAGGCTAGCCAAAAACATTCAGTACTTC
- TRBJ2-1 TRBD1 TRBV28 CASSEPRGTVRDEQFF TGTGCCAGCAGTGAACCAAGGGGGACAGTTAGGGATGAGCAGTTCTTC
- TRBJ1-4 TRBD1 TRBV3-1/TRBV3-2 CASSLRDRGDEKLFF TGTGCCAGCAGCCTCCGGGACAGGGGTGATGAAAAACTGTTTTTT
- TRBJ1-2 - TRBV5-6 CASSQRYQTDNYGYTF TGTGCCAGCAGTCAACGTTATCAGACAGACAACTATGGCTACACCTTC
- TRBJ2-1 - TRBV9 CASSVEGRAAGGKDEQFF TGTGCCAGCAGCGTAGAGGGTCGGGCGGCAGGAGGCAAGGATGAGCAGTTCTTC
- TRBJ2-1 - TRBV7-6 CASSLGSPGGYNEQFF TGTGCCAGCAGCTTAGGTAGCCCCGGCGGGTACAATGAGCAGTTCTTC
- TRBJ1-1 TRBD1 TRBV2 CASTGGTEAFF TGTGCCAGCACAGGGGGAACTGAAGCTTTCTTT
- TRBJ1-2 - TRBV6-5 CASSPGGGINYGYTF TGTGCCAGCAGCCCCGGCGGCGGAATTAACTATGGCTACACCTTC
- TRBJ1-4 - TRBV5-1 CASSLLSTNEKLFF TGCGCCAGCAGCTTGCTGTCAACAAATGAAAAACTGTTTTTT